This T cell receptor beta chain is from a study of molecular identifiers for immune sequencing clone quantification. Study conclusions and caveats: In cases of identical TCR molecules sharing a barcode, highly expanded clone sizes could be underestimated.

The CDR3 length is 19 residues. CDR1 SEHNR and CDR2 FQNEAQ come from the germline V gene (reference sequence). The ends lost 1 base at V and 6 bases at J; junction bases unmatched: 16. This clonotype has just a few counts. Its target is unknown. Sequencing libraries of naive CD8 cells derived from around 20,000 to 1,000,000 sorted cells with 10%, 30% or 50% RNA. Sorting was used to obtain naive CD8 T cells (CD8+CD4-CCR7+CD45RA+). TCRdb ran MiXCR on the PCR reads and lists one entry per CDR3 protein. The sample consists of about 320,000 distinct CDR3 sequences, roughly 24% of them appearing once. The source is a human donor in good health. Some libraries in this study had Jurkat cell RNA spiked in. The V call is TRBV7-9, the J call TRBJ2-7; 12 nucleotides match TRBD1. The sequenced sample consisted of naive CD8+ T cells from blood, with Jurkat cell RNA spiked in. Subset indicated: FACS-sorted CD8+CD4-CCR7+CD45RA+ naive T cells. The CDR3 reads CASSLEGTGGPRTLGEQYF. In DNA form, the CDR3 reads TGTGCCAGCAGCTTAGAAGGGACAGGGGGCCCCCGAACTTTGGGCGAGCAGTACTTC. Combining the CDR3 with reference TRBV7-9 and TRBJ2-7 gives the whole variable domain DTGVSQNPRHKITKRGQNVTFRCDPISEHNRLYWYRQTLGQGPEFLTYFQNEAQLEKSRLLSDRFSAERPKGSFSTLEIQRTEQGDSAMYLCASSLEGTGGPRTLGEQYFGPGTRLTVT.